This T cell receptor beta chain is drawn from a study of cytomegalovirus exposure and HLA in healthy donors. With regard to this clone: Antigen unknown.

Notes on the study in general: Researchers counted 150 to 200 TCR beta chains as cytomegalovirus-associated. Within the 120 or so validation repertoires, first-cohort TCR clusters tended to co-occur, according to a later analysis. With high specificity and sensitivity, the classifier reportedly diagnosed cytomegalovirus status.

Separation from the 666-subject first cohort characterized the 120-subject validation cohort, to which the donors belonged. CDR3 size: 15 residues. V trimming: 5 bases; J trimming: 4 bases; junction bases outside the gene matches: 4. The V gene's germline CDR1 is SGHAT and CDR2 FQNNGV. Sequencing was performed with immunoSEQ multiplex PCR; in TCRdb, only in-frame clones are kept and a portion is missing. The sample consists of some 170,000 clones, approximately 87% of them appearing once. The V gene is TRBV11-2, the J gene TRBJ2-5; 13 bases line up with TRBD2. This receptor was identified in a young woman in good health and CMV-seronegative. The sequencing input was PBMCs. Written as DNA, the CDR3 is TGTGCCAGCAGCCGGGGACTAGCGGGGCTAGAGACCCAGTACTTC. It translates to CASSRGLAGLETQYF.